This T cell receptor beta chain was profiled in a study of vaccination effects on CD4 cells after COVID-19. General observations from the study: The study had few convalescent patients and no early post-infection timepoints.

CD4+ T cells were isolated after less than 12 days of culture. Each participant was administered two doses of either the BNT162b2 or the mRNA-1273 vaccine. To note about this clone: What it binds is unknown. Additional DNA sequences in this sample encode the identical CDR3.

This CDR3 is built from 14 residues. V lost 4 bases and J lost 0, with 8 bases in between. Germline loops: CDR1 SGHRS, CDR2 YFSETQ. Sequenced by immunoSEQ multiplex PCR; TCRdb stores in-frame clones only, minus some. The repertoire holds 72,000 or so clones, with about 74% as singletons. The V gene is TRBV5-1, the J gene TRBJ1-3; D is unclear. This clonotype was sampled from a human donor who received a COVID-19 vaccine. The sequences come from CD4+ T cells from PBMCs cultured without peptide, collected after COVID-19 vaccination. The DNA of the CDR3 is TGCGCCAGCAGCCCCGGCGGCTCTGGAAACACCATATATTTT. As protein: CASSPGGSGNTIYF.